Each of the 24 T cell receptor beta chains below was sequenced from the same sample in a study of T cell responses to AZD1222 COVID-19 vaccine (dated by TCRdb to the early 2020s). Libraries came from the immunoSEQ multiplex PCR assay. Sourced from immuneACCESS, this table was stored by TCRdb with only in-frame sequences that have V and J called. A share of the clones is absent; for the studies checked, an unresolved V gene accounts for under half, and the remainder has no known explanation. This sample lists 130,000 to 150,000 clones; 75% to 95% were detected once. The ten biggest clones cover 2.5% to 3% of the sample. This specimen's time point label, per the study, means: baseline before first vaccination. Reading the label with the study, this specimen's treatment or condition is: meningococcal conjugate vaccine given as trial control. The starting material was peripheral blood, obtained on day 0 of MenACWY control vaccination. All receptors come from an adult in good health.

The chain links TRBV6-2 or TRBV6-3 to TRBJ1-1; unclear D gene. CDR1 is MNHEY and CDR2 is SVGEGT in the germline V gene. The CDR3 has 13 residues. V lost 1 base and J lost 2, with 5 bases in between. CDR3 coding DNA: TGTGCCAGCAGTTACTACCAAAACACTGAAGCTTTCTTT. Protein sequence: CASSYYQNTEAFF.

This clone was counted a few times. The J gene is TRBJ1-3, the V gene TRBV18; D uncertain. The length of the CDR3 is 15 residues. Trimming took off 2 bases at V and 0 bases at J, with 8 bases between the two ends. The germline V gene has CDR1 KGHSH and CDR2 LQKENI. The chain's CDR3 is CASSPDLSSGNTIYF. DNA of the CDR3: TGTGCCAGCTCACCAGACTTAAGCTCTGGAAACACCATATATTTT.

The chain employs TRBV27 and TRBJ2-1, with 9 bases matching TRBD1. The germline CDR1 and CDR2 sequences are MNHEY and SMNVEV (reference sequence). The trim removed 0 bases at V and 7 bases at J, leaving 10 bases unmatched. The CDR3 has 17 residues. This chain's CDR3 is CASSLSRGQGLRNEQFF. CDR3 in DNA: TGTGCCAGCAGTTTATCAAGGGGACAGGGACTACGAAATGAGCAGTTCTTC.

This clone was observed a few times. The chain has TRBV7-9 and TRBJ1-5; no firm D call. This CDR3 comprises 15 residues. Germline CDR1 reads SEHNR; CDR2 reads FQNEAQ (reference sequence). V was shortened by 1 base and J by 5 bases, with 12 bases between the two germline ends. CDR3 residues: CASSLGTAVDQPQHF. The CDR3 DNA sequence: TGTGCCAGCAGCTTAGGAACCGCGGTCGATCAGCCCCAGCATTTT.

The V gene is TRBV6-5, the J gene TRBJ2-1, with TRBD1 matching 9 bases. Germline CDR1 and CDR2: MNHEY and SVGAGI. The V and J ends lost 2 bases and 2 bases, in that order; junction bases with no gene match: 1. The CDR3 runs 15 residues. This CDR3 reads CASSYTGGTYNEQFF. CDR3 coding DNA: TGTGCCAGCAGTTACACAGGGGGCACCTACAATGAGCAGTTCTTC.

This clone was counted between two and nine times. V usage is TRBV24-1 and J usage is TRBJ1-1; D is ambiguous. The CDR3 is 16 amino acids. CDR1 is KGHDR, CDR2 SFDVKD, per germline. Trimming took 7 bases from V and 1 from J, leaving 18 bases between them. The CDR3 DNA is TGTGCCACCAGGTCGATAGTAGGGCGGCCGAACACTGAAGCTTTCTTT. Residues: CATRSIVGRPNTEAFF.

This clone was seen only once. This rearrangement joins TRBV6-5 to TRBJ2-7, with TRBD2 identical over 8 bases. The length of the CDR3 is 13 residues. Unmatched junction bases numbered 4, after V lost 6 bases and J lost 3 bases. Germline assignment: CDR1 MNHEY and CDR2 SVGAGI. This CDR3 is CASSLGLGYEQYF. In DNA, the CDR3 is TGTGCCAGCAGCCTGGGACTAGGCTACGAGCAGTACTTC.

The chain carries TRBV7-2 and TRBJ2-1, with 12 bases matching TRBD2. Unmatched junction bases numbered 5, after V lost 0 bases and J lost 8 bases. The germline V gene has CDR1 SGHTA and CDR2 FQGNSA. The CDR3 has 16 residues. The CDR3 coding sequence is TGTGCCAGCAGCTTAGCGCTACTAGCGGGAGGCGATGAGCAGTTCTTC. It encodes CASSLALLAGGDEQFF.

Comments on this clone: Compared with germline, one end of the junction differs, possibly owing to a read error. The chain has TRBV2 and TRBJ1-2; weak D call: TRBD1 (6 bases). The germline CDR1 and CDR2 sequences are SNHLY and FYNNEI. The CDR3 loop spans 14 amino acids. Here the CDR3 reads CASSEALQLGAKPF. The CDR3, as DNA: TGTGCCAGCAGTGAAGCGCTTCAGTTGGGGGCGAAACCCTTC. Supplemented by reference TRBV2 and TRBJ1-2, the full variable domain reads EPEVTQTPSHQVTQMGQEVILRCVPISNHLYFYWYRQILGQKVEFLVSFYNNEISEKSEIFDDQFSVERPDGSNFTLKIRSTKLEDSAMYFCASSEALQLGAKPFGSGTRLTVV.

The rearrangement links TRBV30 to TRBJ2-7; D unclear. This CDR3 comprises 14 residues. Germline assignment: CDR1 GTSNPN and CDR2 SVGIG (reference sequence). Trimming stripped 5 bases from V and 2 bases from J, with 16 bases between. The CDR3 is CAWAREALTYEQYF. The DNA for the CDR3 is TGTGCCTGGGCCCGTGAGGCACTGACCTACGAGCAGTACTTC. The complete variable domain, with remaining parts taken from reference TRBV30 and TRBJ2-7, reads SQTIHQWPATLVQPVGSPLSLECTVEGTSNPNLYWYRQAAGRGLQLLFYSVGIGQISSEVPQNLSASRPQDRQFILSSKKLLLSDSGFYLCAWAREALTYEQYFGPGTRLTVT.

The V call is TRBV28, the J call TRBJ1-1; D may be TRBD1 (6 bases). Germline CDR1 reads MDHEN; CDR2 reads SYDVKM. V dropped 5 bases and J dropped 4 bases, with 14 bases sitting between them. There are 14 residues in the CDR3. CDR3 DNA: TGTGCCAGCAGTCTCGGAGGGGGGCGCACTGAAGCTTTCTTT. It codes for CASSLGGGRTEAFF.

The chain uses TRBV6-1 and TRBJ1-3, with no clear D. This CDR3 has 14 amino acids. Per the germline V gene, CDR1 is MNHNS and CDR2 is SASEGT. V lost 2 bases and J 4 bases, leaving 9 bases between the germline ends. CDR3 sequence reads: CASSEIGYGNTIYF. The CDR3 nucleotides are TGTGCCAGCAGTGAAATAGGCTACGGAAACACCATATATTTT.

Only a few counts were recorded for this clone. The V and J genes are TRBV3-1 (or the pseudogene TRBV3-2) and TRBJ1-6, with D perhaps matching TRBD1 (5 bases). Trimming stripped 4 bases from V and 6 bases from J, with 10 bases between. This CDR3 region has 14 residues. Germline CDR1 LGHDT, CDR2 YNNKEL (reference sequence). The DNA of the CDR3 is TGTGCCAGCAGCCCGGGACGGAGTAATTCACCCCTCCACTTT. This codes for CASSPGRSNSPLHF.

This chain uses TRBV5-4 with TRBJ2-3; possible D gene TRBD1, 5 bases. V lost 0 bases to trimming and J lost 2 bases, with 7 bases between them. Germline V gene data show CDR1 as SGHNT and CDR2 as YYREEE (reference sequence). The CDR3 is made up of 14 amino acids. This chain's CDR3 is CASSLDRYTDTQYF. The CDR3 DNA is TGTGCCAGCAGCTTGGACAGGTACACAGATACGCAGTATTTT.

V and J are TRBV19 and TRBJ2-7; D is possibly TRBD2 (5 bases). This CDR3 contains 15 residues. Trimming left V 6 bases short and J 0 bases short, with 15 bases between. The germline gives CDR1 LNHDA, CDR2 SQIVND (reference sequence). The CDR3 DNA is TGTGCCAGTAGGCCCGACTATACAAGCTCCTACGAGCAGTACTTC. As protein: CASRPDYTSSYEQYF.

The chain carries TRBV5-1 and TRBJ1-3, with D unresolved. The CDR3 extends over 17 amino acids. Trimming cost V 0 bases and J 0 bases, with 13 bases left between them. The V gene's germline CDR1 is SGHRS and CDR2 YFSETQ. The CDR3 region is CASSLVGGRHSGNTIYF. The CDR3 DNA follows: TGCGCCAGCAGCTTGGTTGGAGGGCGACACTCTGGAAACACCATATATTTT.

This sequence joins TRBV5-3 and TRBJ1-1; D unresolved. TRBV5-3 is marked as an open reading frame, function uncertain. V lost 6 bases to trimming and J lost 0 bases, with 9 bases between them. The CDR3 covers 13 residues. CDR3 amino acids: CARTPTLNTEAFF. CDR3 DNA sequence: TGTGCCAGAACTCCGACTTTGAACACTGAAGCTTTCTTT.

This chain connects TRBV2 to TRBJ2-7; 7 positions match TRBD1. The germline CDR1 and CDR2 sequences are SNHLY and FYNNEI. The CDR3 spans 17 residues. J gave up 0 bases and V 7 bases, and 15 bases lay outside the gene matches. The CDR3 DNA is TGTGCCAGCACCCGTGGGGTATGGACAGGAACCTCCTACGAGCAGTACTTC. Its protein is CASTRGVWTGTSYEQYF.

V usage is TRBV5-5 and J usage is TRBJ1-5; 9 nucleotides line up with TRBD1. The CDR3 loop spans 16 amino acids. The germline V gene encodes CDR1 SGHKS and CDR2 YYEKEE (reference sequence). V was pared by 4 bases and J by 3 bases, with 8 bases of the junction left unmatched. The CDR3 loop is CASSRSGTGLNQPQHF. The CDR3 DNA reads TGTGCCAGCAGCCGATCGGGGACAGGGCTCAATCAGCCCCAGCATTTT.

The J gene is TRBJ2-3, the V gene TRBV5-4; the D is unclear. V was pared by 0 bases and J by 1 base, with 9 bases between. The CDR3 runs 15 residues. Looked up from germline, CDR1 is SGHNT and CDR2 is YYREEE (reference sequence). The CDR3 loop is CASSLAATGTDTQYF. The CDR3 coding sequence is TGTGCCAGCAGCTTGGCGGCTACGGGCACAGATACGCAGTATTTT. Variable domain in full (rest from reference TRBV5-4 and TRBJ2-3): ETGVTQSPTHLIKTRGQQVTLRCSSQSGHNTVSWYQQALGQGPQFIFQYYREEENGRGNFPPRFSGLQFPNYSSELNVNALELDDSALYLCASSLAATGTDTQYFGPGTRLTVL.

Turning to this clone: The same CDR3 can be traced to other DNA sequences in this sample. V and J are TRBV7-3 and TRBJ2-3; no definite D call. V was shortened by 1 base and J by 2 bases, with 4 bases between the two germline ends. The CDR3 is 13 amino acids. From germline, CDR1 is SGHTA and CDR2 FQGTGA. For the CDR3, the DNA is TGTGCCAGCAGCTTAAGTTCCACAGATACGCAGTATTTT. Translation gives CASSLSSTDTQYF.

This clone has a single count. The J gene is TRBJ1-2, the V gene TRBV28; D remains ambiguous. The CDR3 length is 13 residues. The V end lost 6 bases, the J end lost 2 bases, and 10 bases lay between the germline ends. Germline CDR1 MDHEN, CDR2 SYDVKM. For the CDR3, the DNA is TGTGCCAGCAGCCGTCCGGGGAACTATGGCTACACCTTC. Protein product: CASSRPGNYGYTF.

The chain has TRBV6-1 and TRBJ1-6; D remains ambiguous. CDR3 length: 15 residues. Per the germline V gene, CDR1 is MNHNS and CDR2 is SASEGT. Trimming shortened V by 2 bases and J by 11 bases, and 16 bases separated the two germline ends. The CDR3 sequence: CASSERPLLGAPLHF. Written as DNA, the CDR3 is TGTGCCAGCAGTGAACGACCGCTTTTAGGTGCACCCCTCCACTTT.

This clone was recorded once. The chain joins TRBV3-1 (or the pseudogene TRBV3-2) to TRBJ1-1; TRBD1 is a possible D gene (5 bases). This CDR3 is 16 amino acids long. Germline CDR1 and CDR2: LGHDT and YNNKEL (reference sequence). The V gene lost 3 bases and the J gene lost 0 bases, with 14 bases spanning the gap. CDR3 loop: CASSHPPPGMNTEAFF. Here the CDR3 DNA reads TGTGCCAGCAGCCACCCCCCCCCAGGGATGAACACTGAAGCTTTCTTT.